The rows below give T cell receptor beta chains drawn from one sample of a study of Ad26.COV2.S vaccination and SARS-CoV-2 variants. Assay used: immunoSEQ multiplex PCR; TCRdb lists only in-frame clones, some missing. The data hold about 460,000 clones, with 80% to 90% observed a single time. Source: peripheral blood, taken in a trial of Ad26.COV2.S vaccine versus placebo. The receptors derive from a person between 18 and 60 years old who received the Ad26.COV2.S COVID-19 vaccine or a placebo. The CDR3 runs from the conserved cysteine through the conserved F or W. D genes are given only for firm matches.

D gene: -; J gene: TRBJ2-1; V gene: TRBV6-5; CDR3 length: 15; CDR3 protein: CASSRGGPLSNEQFF
D gene: TRBD1; J gene: TRBJ1-1; V gene: TRBV19; CDR3 length: 12; CDR3 protein: CASSRGATEAFF
D gene: TRBD2; J gene: TRBJ2-4; V gene: TRBV19; CDR3 length: 17; CDR3 protein: CASSPGGRGLGTYIQYF
D gene: TRBD1; J gene: TRBJ1-2; V gene: TRBV9; CDR3 length: 18; CDR3 protein: CASSVGSGQGPPNYGYTF
D gene: TRBD2; J gene: TRBJ2-3; V gene: TRBV7-2; CDR3 length: 16; CDR3 protein: CASSLSLREGGHTQYF
D gene: TRBD1; J gene: TRBJ2-7; V gene: TRBV6-5; CDR3 length: 15; CDR3 protein: CASSPGQGLSYEQYF
D gene: TRBD1; J gene: TRBJ1-6; V gene: TRBV27; CDR3 length: 15; CDR3 protein: CASSPWDRGNSPLHF
D gene: -; J gene: TRBJ1-2; V gene: TRBV4-3; CDR3 length: 14; CDR3 protein: CASSQDSAVYGYTF
D gene: -; J gene: TRBJ1-1; V gene: TRBV19; CDR3 length: 14; CDR3 protein: CASSRGGDNTEAFF
D gene: -; J gene: TRBJ1-1; V gene: TRBV11-2; CDR3 length: 16; CDR3 protein: CASSLMDTALNTEAFF
D gene: -; J gene: TRBJ1-5; V gene: TRBV18; CDR3 length: 15; CDR3 protein: CASSEYTGKGQPQHF
D gene: TRBD1; J gene: TRBJ1-1; V gene: TRBV7-2; CDR3 length: 15; CDR3 protein: CASSLGRTGDTEAFF
D gene: -; J gene: TRBJ1-1; V gene: TRBV2; CDR3 length: 14; CDR3 protein: CASSERGENTEAFF
D gene: -; J gene: TRBJ2-3; V gene: TRBV5-1; CDR3 length: 14; CDR3 protein: CASSFGVSTDTQYF